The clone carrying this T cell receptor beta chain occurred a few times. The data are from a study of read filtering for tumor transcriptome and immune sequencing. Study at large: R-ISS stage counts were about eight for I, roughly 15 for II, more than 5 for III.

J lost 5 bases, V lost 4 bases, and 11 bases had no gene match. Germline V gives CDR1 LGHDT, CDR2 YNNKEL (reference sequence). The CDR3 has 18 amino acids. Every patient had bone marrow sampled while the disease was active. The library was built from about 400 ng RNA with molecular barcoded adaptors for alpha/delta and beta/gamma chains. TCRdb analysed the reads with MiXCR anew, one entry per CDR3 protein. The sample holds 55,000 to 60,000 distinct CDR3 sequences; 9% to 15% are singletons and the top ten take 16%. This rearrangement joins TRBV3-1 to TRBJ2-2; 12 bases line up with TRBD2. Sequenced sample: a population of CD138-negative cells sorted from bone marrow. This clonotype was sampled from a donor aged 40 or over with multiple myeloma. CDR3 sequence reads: CASSPLLAGGPRTGELFF. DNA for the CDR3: TGTGCCAGCAGCCCCTTACTAGCGGGGGGCCCTAGGACCGGGGAGCTGTTTTTT.